This T cell receptor (beta chain) stems from a study of CD8 T cells in ankylosing spondylitis. Study-wide results and limits: Earlier work had already found some motif variants in reactive arthritis synovial fluid and blood.

The table lists this clonotype with a few counts. Its antigen is unknown. A single record per CDR3 protein comes from TCRdb applying MiXCR to the 5' RACE reads. Here the sample spans under 250,000 distinct CDR3 sequences, 9.5% to 12% being singletons. The CDR3 has 14 amino acids. With V trimmed by 6 bases and J by 8 bases, 6 bases remained unmatched. Germline V gives CDR1 SNHLY, CDR2 FYNNEI. This clonotype was sampled from a male donor with ankylosing spondylitis or in good health (not recorded which). The chain employs TRBV2 and TRBJ2-4, with TRBD2 matching 11 bases. The sequenced sample was blood, either unsorted or a sorted T cell fraction (not recorded which). As DNA, the CDR3 is TGTGCCAGCAGGCGACTAGCGGGAATTGACATTCAGTACTTC. The encoded protein is CASRRLAGIDIQYF. Combining the CDR3 with reference TRBV2 and TRBJ2-4 gives the whole variable domain EPEVTQTPSHQVTQMGQEVILRCVPISNHLYFYWYRQILGQKVEFLVSFYNNEISEKSEIFDDQFSVERPDGSNFTLKIRSTKLEDSAMYFCASRRLAGIDIQYFGAGTRLSVL.